This is a list of T cell receptor beta chains from one sample in a study of T cells after yellow fever vaccination. MiXCR, run by TCRdb on the 5' RACE reads, gives a single entry per CDR3 protein. The table includes under 600,000 distinct CDR3 sequences, approximately 15% detected once. The sequencing here drew on PBMCs, taken on the day of the yellow fever booster vaccination. These receptors originate from a man aged 25 to 45 who received the YFV17D yellow fever vaccine. Each CDR3 is given with its conserved first and last residue. A D gene is named only where the DNA matches it firmly. Some rows mark clone size as missing; the rest say once, few, many or name a class of expanded clone.

V,D,size,J,CDR3,DNA
TRBV12-3/TRBV12-4,TRBD1,.,TRBJ1-1,CASSMGQLSEAFF,TGTGCCAGCAGTATGGGACAGCTTTCCGAAGCTTTCTTT
TRBV6-5,TRBD1,.,TRBJ2-7,CASSLGGLFYEQYF,TGTGCCAGCAGTTTAGGGGGCCTTTTTTACGAGCAGTACTTC
TRBV20-1,.,few,TRBJ1-1,CSASEGVNTEAFF,TGCAGTGCTAGCGAGGGGGTGAACACTGAAGCTTTCTTT
TRBV5-1,TRBD1,.,TRBJ2-1,CASSLGDRVKGNEQFF,TGCGCCAGCAGCTTAGGGGACAGGGTAAAAGGCAATGAGCAGTTCTTC
TRBV7-2,.,.,TRBJ2-1,CASSQRQEYNEQFF,TGTGCCAGCAGCCAAAGACAGGAGTACAATGAGCAGTTCTTC
TRBV11-2,TRBD2,.,TRBJ2-7,CASSLSGREVDEQYF,TGTGCCAGCAGCTTGAGTGGGCGGGAGGTTGACGAGCAGTACTTC
TRBV24-1,.,.,TRBJ2-5,CATSDFRDPETQYF,TGTGCCACCAGTGATTTTCGGGATCCAGAGACCCAGTACTTC
TRBV5-1,.,.,TRBJ1-1,CASSRGGPNTEAFF,TGCGCCAGCAGCCGTGGGGGGCCGAACACTGAAGCTTTCTTT
TRBV29-1,.,.,TRBJ2-3,CSVVRSDTQYF,TGCAGCGTTGTAAGATCAGATACGCAGTATTTT
TRBV6-6,TRBD1,.,TRBJ2-7,CASSPQGARQYF,TGTGCCAGCAGCCCACAGGGGGCGAGGCAGTACTTC
TRBV5-4,.,few,TRBJ2-7,CAVKEESPSYEQYF,TGTGCCGTGAAGGAGGAGTCTCCGTCCTACGAGCAGTACTTC
TRBV7-9,TRBD2,few,TRBJ2-1,CASSPPGLAGAYNEQFF,TGTGCCAGCAGCCCGCCGGGACTAGCGGGAGCCTACAATGAGCAGTTCTTC
TRBV20-1,TRBD2,.,TRBJ2-5,CSAREPGLAETQYF,TGCAGTGCTAGAGAACCGGGACTAGCGGAGACCCAGTACTTC
TRBV7-2,TRBD2,few,TRBJ2-5,CASSPSGRKETQYF,TGTGCCAGCAGCCCTAGCGGGAGAAAAGAGACCCAGTACTTC
TRBV14,.,.,TRBJ1-6,CASSRTGWRSYNSPLHF,TGTGCCAGCAGCCGAACAGGGTGGAGGTCCTATAATTCACCCCTCCACTTT
TRBV7-9,.,.,TRBJ1-5,CASSLSGGQPQHF,TGTGCCAGCAGCTTATCCGGTGGCCAGCCCCAGCATTTT
TRBV7-8,.,.,TRBJ1-2,CASSLPAASNYGYTF,TGTGCCAGCAGCTTACCGGCAGCATCGAACTATGGCTACACCTTC
TRBV7-2,.,few,TRBJ1-5,CASSGAPDQPQHF,TGTGCCAGCAGCGGGGCCCCGGACCAGCCCCAGCATTTT
TRBV12-3/TRBV12-4,.,.,TRBJ1-1,CASSYERRTEAFF,TGTGCCAGCAGTTACGAAAGGAGGACTGAAGCTTTCTTT
TRBV4-3,.,.,TRBJ2-7,CASSQAAGASYEQYF,TGCGCCAGCAGCCAAGCTGCAGGGGCCAGCTACGAGCAGTACTTC
TRBV3-1,.,few,TRBJ2-5,CASSQDVMGPGGGTQYF,TGTGCCAGCAGCCAAGACGTTATGGGGCCTGGAGGGGGGACCCAGTACTTC
TRBV20-1,TRBD2,few,TRBJ2-7,CSVGSTGAGLVSF,TGCAGTGTTGGATCAACGGGTGCGGGACTAGTGTCCTTC
TRBV29-1,TRBD1,.,TRBJ2-7,CSVVRGRDYEQYF,TGCAGCGTTGTAAGGGGGCGCGACTACGAGCAGTACTTC
TRBV7-2,TRBD2,few,TRBJ2-7,CASTPPGLAGGGSYEQYF,TGTGCCAGCACACCTCCGGGACTAGCGGGAGGGGGCTCCTACGAGCAGTACTTC
TRBV5-1,TRBD1,few,TRBJ2-1,CASSVQGETYNEQFF,TGCGCCAGCAGTGTACAGGGGGAGACCTACAATGAGCAGTTCTTC
TRBV11-2,TRBD2,.,TRBJ2-1,CASSALARSSYNEQFF,TGTGCCAGCAGCGCACTAGCGAGGAGCTCCTACAATGAGCAGTTCTTC
TRBV4-3,TRBD1,.,TRBJ2-3,CASSQDGRGSTDTQYF,TGCGCCAGCAGCCAAGATGGCAGGGGGAGCACAGATACGCAGTATTTT
TRBV27,.,few,TRBJ2-7,CASSIRGGEQYF,TGTGCCAGCAGCATAAGGGGAGGCGAGCAGTACTTC
TRBV6-1,.,few,TRBJ2-3,CASSSRVTDTQYF,TGTGCCAGCAGCTCCAGGGTCACAGATACGCAGTATTTT
TRBV2,TRBD2,few,TRBJ2-2,CASGGTSGNTGELFF,TGTGCCAGTGGTGGGACTAGCGGAAACACCGGGGAGCTGTTTTTT
TRBV7-9,TRBD1,few,TRBJ1-4,CASSRGGFGEKLFF,TGTGCCAGCAGCCGAGGGGGCTTCGGTGAAAAACTGTTTTTT
TRBV20-1,TRBD2,few,TRBJ2-1,CSAFNSGMNEQFF,TGCAGTGCTTTCAATAGCGGGATGAATGAGCAGTTCTTC
TRBV7-2,.,few,TRBJ2-5,CASSTQATAVETQYF,TGTGCCAGCAGCACCCAAGCTACAGCCGTGGAGACCCAGTACTTC
TRBV15,.,.,TRBJ2-1,CATSERASGHYNEQFF,TGTGCCACCAGTGAAAGGGCGAGCGGGCACTACAATGAGCAGTTCTTC
TRBV5-1,.,few,TRBJ1-1,CASLDGDLSTEAFF,TGCGCCAGTCTCGACGGTGATCTGAGCACTGAAGCTTTCTTT
TRBV7-2,TRBD2,.,TRBJ2-2,CASTLAGWVGELFF,TGTGCCAGTACACTAGCGGGATGGGTCGGGGAGCTGTTTTTT
TRBV7-2,.,.,TRBJ2-7,CASSPQPLMEQYF,TGTGCCAGCAGCCCACAGCCCTTAATGGAGCAGTACTTC
TRBV7-2,.,many,TRBJ2-7,CASSLGGTIYEQYF,TGTGCCAGCAGCTTAGGTGGGACGATCTACGAGCAGTACTTC
TRBV23-1,TRBD2,.,TRBJ2-1,CASSQFPGYTRTSAYNEQFF,TGCGCCAGCAGTCAATTCCCTGGATACACCCGGACTAGCGCCTACAATGAGCAGTTCTTC
TRBV10-3,TRBD2,few,TRBJ2-7,CAISDGTSGYEQYF,TGTGCCATCAGTGATGGGACTAGCGGCTACGAGCAGTACTTC
TRBV10-3,TRBD1,.,TRBJ2-7,CAITPERDRVHEQYF,TGTGCCATCACCCCGGAGAGGGACAGGGTACACGAGCAGTACTTC
TRBV20-1,.,many,TRBJ2-3,CSARSRTRLSTDTQYF,TGCAGTGCTAGAAGTCGGACTCGACTCAGCACAGATACGCAGTATTTT
TRBV20-1,TRBD1,.,TRBJ2-7,CSAPGGQGITYEQYF,TGCAGTGCTCCTGGGGGACAGGGAATTACCTACGAGCAGTACTTC
TRBV16,.,few,TRBJ2-7,CASTSSGQGRDEQYF,TGTGCCAGCACGAGTAGTGGCCAGGGGCGCGACGAGCAGTACTTC
TRBV7-9,.,.,TRBJ2-3,CASSSHSTDTQYF,TGTGCCAGCAGCTCCCACAGTACGGATACGCAGTATTTT
TRBV5-1,TRBD2,.,TRBJ2-5,CASSRMASGETQYF,TGCGCCAGCAGCAGGATGGCTAGCGGGGAGACCCAGTACTTC
TRBV7-2,.,few,TRBJ1-2,CASSLQGFGYTF,TGTGCCAGCAGCTTACAGGGGTTTGGCTACACCTTC
TRBV7-6,.,.,TRBJ2-1,CASSLARWADEQFF,TGTGCCAGCAGCTTAGCGCGATGGGCGGATGAGCAGTTCTTC
TRBV5-1,TRBD2,few,TRBJ2-1,CASSNRLAAYNEQFF,TGCGCCAGCAGCAACCGACTAGCGGCCTACAATGAGCAGTTCTTC
TRBV20-1,TRBD2,.,TRBJ2-3,CSASRGGGTDTQYF,TGCAGTGCTTCTCGGGGGGGGGGCACAGATACGCAGTATTTT
TRBV6-1,TRBD2,.,TRBJ2-7,CASSPPTSLSYEQYF,TGTGCCAGCAGTCCGCCGACTAGCCTTTCCTACGAGCAGTACTTC
TRBV2,.,.,TRBJ2-1,CASSRYRETADNEQFF,TGTGCCAGCAGTAGATACAGGGAAACGGCAGACAATGAGCAGTTCTTC
TRBV29-1,.,few,TRBJ2-2,CSADPGPLGELFF,TGCAGCGCAGACCCGGGGCCACTCGGGGAGCTGTTTTTT